These 12 T cell receptor beta chains share one sample of origin, sequenced in a study of shared clonotypes between healthy human individuals. Only in-frame clones appear in the TCRdb table, and some are missing; sequencing was by immunoSEQ multiplex PCR. Seen here are fewer than 600,000 clones, roughly 79% observed once, and the top ten hold 12%. The sample was PBMCs. The receptors originated from a woman aged 40-49 years in good health. Some clones in this sample may be carry-over from other donors' samples.

V usage is TRBV28 and J usage is TRBJ1-1; 8 nucleotides align to TRBD1. Germline trimming cut 0 bases from V and 1 base from J; bases unmatched to any gene: 1. There are 15 residues in the CDR3. Germline lookup yields CDR1 MDHEN and CDR2 SYDVKM. The CDR3 is CASSLWGQENTEAFF. The CDR3 nucleotides read TGTGCCAGCAGTTTATGGGGACAGGAGAACACTGAAGCTTTCTTT.

This chain connects TRBV30 to TRBJ1-3; D not resolved. V was trimmed by 2 bases and J by 1 base, leaving 9 bases between them. The CDR3 runs 14 residues. CDR1 is GTSNPN, CDR2 SVGIG, per germline (reference sequence). The CDR3 sequence: CAWSKGGSGNTIYF. The CDR3 nucleotides read TGTGCCTGGAGTAAGGGAGGGTCTGGAAACACCATATATTTT.

The V call is TRBV30, the J call TRBJ1-5; D not certain. Germline loops: CDR1 GTSNPN, CDR2 SVGIG (reference sequence). The CDR3 length is 13 residues. V lost 2 bases to trimming and J lost 2 bases, with 7 bases between them. Here the CDR3 DNA reads TGTGCCTGGAGTAACCTGGGCAATCAGCCCCAGCATTTT. This sequence encodes CAWSNLGNQPQHF.

This clone was counted many times. The rearrangement joins TRBV19 to TRBJ2-7, with D tentatively TRBD1 or TRBD2 (5 bases each). Germline-derived CDR1 and CDR2 are LNHDA and SQIVND (reference sequence). There are 16 residues in the CDR3. Trimming shortened V by 4 bases and J by 0 bases, and 16 bases separated the two germline ends. The CDR3 region is CASSNDPGRGSYEQYF. The CDR3 nucleotides read TGTGCCAGTAGTAACGACCCGGGACGAGGCTCCTACGAGCAGTACTTC.

The chain recombines TRBV5-8 with TRBJ2-1; 12 bases are a match to TRBD2. Germline loops: CDR1 SGHTS, CDR2 YDEGEE. The junction had 9 bases not matched to a gene; V was cut back by 1 base and J by 10 bases. The CDR3 runs 16 residues. The CDR3 region is CASSLHRTSGEGEQFF. As DNA, the CDR3 is TGTGCCAGCAGCTTGCATCGGACTAGCGGGGAGGGAGAGCAGTTCTTC.

Note on this clone: This same CDR3 is encoded by further DNA sequences in the sample. V is TRBV9 and J is TRBJ2-5; D is perhaps TRBD2 (7 bases). In germline, CDR1 is SGDLS, CDR2 YYNGEE. The CDR3 spans 14 residues. V was pared by 2 bases and J by 4 bases, with 12 bases between. CDR3 loop: CASSVTGGGETQYF. The CDR3, as DNA: TGTGCCAGCAGCGTGACGGGGGGCGGAGAGACCCAGTACTTC.

The chain links TRBV6-1 to TRBJ2-7, with 7 bases lining up with TRBD1. Looked up from germline, CDR1 is MNHNS and CDR2 is SASEGT. The length of the CDR3 is 14 residues. V lost 7 bases to trimming and J lost 3 bases; unmatched junction nucleotides: 9. The DNA of the CDR3 is TGTGCCAGCACTTTTCCGGGACAGCACTACGAGCAGTACTTC. Its translation: CASTFPGQHYEQYF.

The chain combines TRBV7-9 with TRBJ2-7; 7 bases are shared with TRBD2. The CDR3 sequence is 15 residues long. Germline-derived CDR1 and CDR2 are SEHNR and FQNEAQ (reference sequence). Unmatched junction bases numbered 7, after V lost 2 bases and J lost 3 bases. In DNA form, the CDR3 reads TGTGCCAGCAGCTTATTGGAGACTAGCAGCTACGAGCAGTACTTC. Translation: CASSLLETSSYEQYF.

The rearrangement links TRBV7-9 to TRBJ1-1, with D possibly being TRBD1 (5 bases). The CDR3 runs 14 residues. The V gene lost 4 bases and the J gene lost 3 bases, with 12 bases spanning the gap. In germline, CDR1 is SEHNR, CDR2 FQNEAQ (reference sequence). The CDR3 spells CASSSMGVYTEAFF. The CDR3 region has the DNA TGTGCCAGCAGCTCGATGGGGGTATACACTGAAGCTTTCTTT.

The chain employs TRBV28 and TRBJ2-1; 9 bases are shared with TRBD2. With 5 bases clipped from V and 3 bases from J, the junction kept 2 bases outside the gene matches. The CDR3 is made up of 14 amino acids. Germline values: CDR1 MDHEN, CDR2 SYDVKM. The CDR3 DNA sequence: TGTGCCAGCAGTCCTAGCGGGGACTACAATGAGCAGTTCTTC. Its protein is CASSPSGDYNEQFF. The entire variable domain, with the rest obtained from reference TRBV28 and TRBJ2-1, is as follows: DVKVTQSSRYLVKRTGEKVFLECVQDMDHENMFWYRQDPGLGLRLIYFSYDVKMKEKGDIPEGYSVSREKKERFSLILESASTNQTSMYLCASSPSGDYNEQFFGPGTRLTVL.

The chain recombines TRBV6-1 with TRBJ2-7; D is perhaps TRBD1 or TRBD2 (5 bases each). V lost 5 bases, J lost 2 bases, and 13 bases lay in between. CDR1 and CDR2 (germline): MNHNS, SASEGT. The length of the CDR3 is 14 residues. This chain's CDR3 is CASSPPSGPYEQYF. The CDR3 DNA reads TGTGCCAGCAGTCCCCCCTCGGGACCCTACGAGCAGTACTTC.

The CDR3: CASVISSGGSSYNEQFF. The CDR3 nucleotides are TGTGCTAGTGTTATCTCTAGCGGGGGAAGCTCCTACAATGAGCAGTTCTTC. The genes are TRBV12-5 and TRBJ2-1; 10 nucleotides agree with TRBD2. The V and J ends lost 7 bases and 0 bases, in that order; junction bases with no gene match: 9. Germline-derived CDR1 and CDR2 are LGHNT and FRNRAP. The CDR3 is 17 amino acids.